These 17 T cell receptor beta chains were all obtained from the same sample, sequenced in a study of cytomegalovirus exposure and HLA in healthy donors. Vbeta (60) and Jbeta (13) primers were used in the PCR. Profiling relied on immunoSEQ multiplex PCR, and the TCRdb table lists in-frame clones only, not all of them. The sample lists roughly 100,000 clones; 83% were seen once. What was sequenced was PBMCs. The receptors were sampled from a man younger than 35 in good health and CMV-seronegative.

The chain employs TRBV18 and TRBJ2-7, with 7 bases matching TRBD2. V was pared by 3 bases and J by 3 bases, with 8 bases of the junction left unmatched. The CDR3 totals 15 residues. Germline loops: CDR1 KGHSH, CDR2 LQKENI. The CDR3 coding sequence is TGTGCCAGCTCACCTGCTAGCGGAACAAACTACGAGCAGTACTTC. This codes for CASSPASGTNYEQYF.

The V gene is TRBV28, the J gene TRBJ1-5; D perhaps matches TRBD1 (5 bases). The CDR3 is 14 amino acids. Germline V CDR1 and CDR2: MDHEN, SYDVKM. Deletions cut 5 bases from V and 4 bases from J, with 12 bases between. This CDR3 is CASSSGAWNQPQHF. The CDR3 nucleotides read TGTGCCAGCAGTAGCGGGGCTTGGAATCAGCCCCAGCATTTT.

In its sample, this clone was seen a few times. V is TRBV4-3 and J is TRBJ1-2, with unresolved D. Trimming stripped 0 bases from V and 7 bases from J, with 18 bases between. Germline V CDR1 and CDR2: LGHNA, YSLEER. The CDR3 covers 16 residues. CDR3 amino acids: CASSQDSRSGRSGYTF. CDR3 DNA sequence: TGCGCCAGCAGCCAAGATAGCCGTTCCGGGAGGAGTGGCTACACCTTC.

The chain joins TRBV6-1 to TRBJ2-3, with TRBD2 as a possible D gene (5 bases). This CDR3 region has 14 residues. V was clipped by 8 bases and J by 0 bases, with 12 bases between them. Germline V lookup: CDR1 MNHNS, CDR2 SASEGT. The CDR3 DNA follows: TGTGCCAGCGTGCGGACTTATAGCACAGATACGCAGTATTTT. It translates to CASVRTYSTDTQYF.

Written as DNA, the CDR3 is TGTGCCAGCAGCTTGGACAGGTTAAGTTCACCCCTCCACTTT. Translation gives CASSLDRLSSPLHF. V gene TRBV7-9 combines with J gene TRBJ1-6; 7 bases map to TRBD1. Germline V CDR1 and CDR2: SEHNR, FQNEAQ (reference sequence). Trimming at V came to 3 bases and at J to 9 bases, leaving 5 bases not matched to a gene. There are 14 residues in the CDR3.

V and J are TRBV4-3 and TRBJ2-7, with 8 positions matching TRBD2. After removal of 2 bases from V and 4 bases from J, the junction contained 7 bases not matched to a gene. This CDR3 region has 15 residues. Germline V CDR1 and CDR2: LGHNA, YSLEER. The chain's CDR3 is CASSQLSGALYEQYF. The CDR3 bases are TGCGCCAGCAGCCAACTTAGCGGGGCTCTATACGAGCAGTACTTC.

This chain joins TRBV5-4 and TRBJ1-1; 9 nucleotides agree with TRBD1. V trimming: 3 bases; J trimming: 6 bases; junction bases outside the gene matches: 9. From germline, CDR1 is SGHNT and CDR2 YYREEE (reference sequence). This CDR3 comprises 15 residues. The CDR3 reads CASSSNRGRTPEAFF. DNA of the CDR3: TGTGCCAGCAGCTCCAACAGGGGGCGTACCCCTGAAGCTTTCTTT.

J is TRBJ2-1 and V is TRBV2, with 8 bases lining up with TRBD1. With 6 bases clipped from V and 4 bases from J, the junction kept 5 bases outside the gene matches. The CDR3 length is 14 residues. CDR1 SNHLY and CDR2 FYNNEI come from the germline V gene. As DNA, the CDR3 is TGTGCCAGCAGCTGGGGACAGGTGTACAATGAGCAGTTCTTC. This sequence encodes CASSWGQVYNEQFF. Combining the CDR3 with reference TRBV2 and TRBJ2-1 gives the whole variable domain EPEVTQTPSHQVTQMGQEVILRCVPISNHLYFYWYRQILGQKVEFLVSFYNNEISEKSEIFDDQFSVERPDGSNFTLKIRSTKLEDSAMYFCASSWGQVYNEQFFGPGTRLTVL.

V and J are TRBV7-3 and TRBJ2-3, with TRBD1 as a possible D gene (5 bases). V was pared by 5 bases and J by 2 bases, with 11 bases between. Germline lookup yields CDR1 SGHTA and CDR2 FQGTGA. The CDR3 length is 14 residues. The CDR3 loop reads CASSPQGVTDTQYF. In DNA, the CDR3 is TGTGCCAGCAGCCCGCAGGGCGTCACAGATACGCAGTATTTT.

V is TRBV6-5 and J is TRBJ2-5, with D perhaps matching TRBD1 (6 bases). The end of the DNA aligns better with TRBJ2-7, so the J call may be wrong. Germline V lookup: CDR1 MNHEY, CDR2 SVGAGI. The CDR3 runs to 11 residues. This chain's CDR3 is CASFRGREQYF. In DNA form, the CDR3 reads TGTGCCAGCTTCAGGGGTCGCGAGCAGTACTTC.

The CDR3 loop is CASSYGGRTDTQYF. The CDR3 nucleotides are TGTGCCAGCAGTTACGGGGGCCGAACAGATACGCAGTATTTT. This chain uses TRBV6-6 with TRBJ2-3, with D maybe TRBD1 (6 bases). Trimming cost V 2 bases and J 3 bases, with 9 bases left between them. CDR1 is MNHNY and CDR2 is SVGAGI in the germline V gene (reference sequence). The CDR3 sequence is 14 residues long.

The chain recombines TRBV10-3 with TRBJ2-3; TRBD2 matches at 14 bases. The junction had 0 bases not matched to a gene; V was cut back by 0 bases and J by 4 bases. CDR1 ENHRY and CDR2 SYGVKD come from the germline V gene. CDR3 length: 16 residues. CDR3 DNA sequence: TGTGCCATCAGTGAGTCGACTAGCGGGAGGGCAGATACGCAGTATTTT. Translation gives CAISESTSGRADTQYF.

V usage is TRBV9 and J usage is TRBJ2-1; 9 positions match TRBD2. In germline, CDR1 is SGDLS, CDR2 YYNGEE. The length of the CDR3 is 16 residues. J was trimmed by 8 bases and V by 0 bases; bases with no gene match: 9. CDR3 loop: CASSVGILAGIHEQFF. The CDR3 region has the DNA TGTGCCAGCAGCGTAGGAATCCTAGCGGGAATTCATGAGCAGTTCTTC. The variable domain in full, with the rest retrieved from reference TRBV9 and TRBJ2-1, is DSGVTQTPKHLITATGQRVTLRCSPRSGDLSVYWYQQSLDQGLQFLIQYYNGEERAKGNILERFSAQQFPDLHSELNLSSLELGDSALYFCASSVGILAGIHEQFFGPGTRLTVL.

The chain uses TRBV6-1 and TRBJ2-1; maybe TRBD1 (6 bases). Trimming cost V 5 bases and J 10 bases, with 9 bases left between them. The CDR3 is 11 residues long. Per the germline V gene, CDR1 is MNHNS and CDR2 is SASEGT. The CDR3 nucleotides read TGTGCCAGCAGTTACGGGACAGAGCAGTTCTTC. Its translation is CASSYGTEQFF.

This sequence joins TRBV4-3 and TRBJ2-7, with 10 bases aligning to TRBD2. V shed 2 bases, J shed 0 bases, and the junction held 16 bases outside the gene matches. This CDR3 is built from 20 residues. The V gene's germline CDR1 is LGHNA and CDR2 YSLEER. The CDR3 sequence: CASSQLHSGTSELFSYEQYF. As DNA, the CDR3 is TGCGCCAGCAGCCAACTCCATTCCGGGACTAGCGAACTTTTCTCCTACGAGCAGTACTTC.

The rearrangement joins TRBV4-1 to TRBJ2-7, with D maybe TRBD1 (5 bases). This CDR3 comprises 13 residues. Germline-derived CDR1 and CDR2 are MGHRA and YSYEKL. V was clipped by 1 base and J by 3 bases, with 7 bases between them. The DNA of the CDR3 is TGCGCCAGCAGCCAAGGACAGTTCTACGAGCAGTACTTC. This gives the protein CASSQGQFYEQYF.

The J gene is TRBJ1-2, the V gene TRBV11-2; 7 bases line up with TRBD1. CDR1 is SGHAT and CDR2 is FQNNGV in the germline V gene. This CDR3 comprises 15 residues. The V and J ends lost 5 bases and 4 bases, in that order; junction bases with no gene match: 10. CDR3 DNA: TGTGCCAGCAGCCCAACAGGGGAAGGGGGCTATGGCTACACCTTC. It yields the protein CASSPTGEGGYGYTF.